This T cell receptor (beta chain) was sequenced in a study of cytotoxic CD8 clonotypes in ibrutinib-treated CLL. As for the study in general: Roughly 10 relapsed/refractory, around 14 treatment-naive; roughly 17 IGHV unmutated. Timing of response sample collection was a median roughly twelve months after treatment start, with a range of 6 to 36.

Study results and limitations: Clonality showed a rise at ibrutinib response that reversed toward baseline at progression.

The data were produced by immunoSEQ multiplex PCR, yet TCRdb's version contains in-frame clones alone and is incomplete. The sample holds 250,000 or so clones, 70% seen once. The V segment lost 5 bases and the J segment 4 bases; nucleotides outside the gene matches: 8. CDR1 and CDR2 (germline): MDHEN, SYDVKM. This CDR3 is 15 amino acids long. Concerning this clone: Its antigen is not known.

The sample here was PBMCs, taken after 24 months of ibrutinib treatment. The chain joins TRBV28 to TRBJ1-2, with 9 bases fitting TRBD1. This receptor was obtained from a human donor with chronic lymphocytic leukemia. CDR3 bases: TGTGCCAGCAGTGCCACCGGGACAGGGTCCTATGGCTACACCTTC. Amino acid sequence: CASSATGTGSYGYTF.